These 32 T cell receptor beta chains share one sample of origin, sequenced in a study of cytomegalovirus exposure and HLA in healthy donors. Use of 60 Vbeta and 13 Jbeta primers characterized the PCR. The repertoire was sequenced with immunoSEQ multiplex PCR; TCRdb's copy has only in-frame clones and lacks some. The repertoire holds approximately 260,000 clones, about 90% seen once, with about 1.8% in the top ten. The sequenced material came from PBMCs. The receptor source for this set is a girl aged 2-10 years in good health and CMV-seronegative.

This clone was detected once. V gene TRBV30 combines with J gene TRBJ2-5; TRBD2 might be the D (7 bases). This CDR3 contains 13 residues. CDR1 and CDR2 (germline): GTSNPN, SVGIG (reference sequence). The V gene lost 2 bases and the J gene lost 4 bases, with 11 bases spanning the gap. CDR3 in amino acids: CAWSQGGGETQYF. The DNA for the CDR3 is TGTGCCTGGAGTCAGGGAGGGGGAGAGACCCAGTACTTC.

This chain's CDR3 is CASSLGQGPGGKLFF. CDR3 bases: TGTGCCAGCAGCTTGGGACAGGGACCGGGTGGAAAACTGTTTTTT. The genes are TRBV5-8 and TRBJ1-4, with 7 bases aligning to TRBD1. This CDR3 has 15 residues. Germline V gene sequence: CDR1 SGHTS, CDR2 YDEGEE. V dropped 0 bases and J dropped 10; count of bases not matched to a gene: 9.

This clone was detected only a few times. CDR3 loop: CASSPPGQIYGYTF. In nucleotides, the CDR3 is TGTGCCAGCAGTCCACCGGGACAGATCTATGGCTACACCTTC. The genes are TRBV6-5 and TRBJ1-2; 7 positions agree with TRBD1. V shed 5 bases and J 4 bases; nucleotides not matched to a gene: 7. The CDR3 is 14 residues long. Germline loops: CDR1 MNHEY, CDR2 SVGAGI.

The chain links TRBV2 to TRBJ2-1, with 7 bases lining up with TRBD2. The CDR3 totals 15 residues. Germline CDR1 is SNHLY and CDR2 is FYNNEI. The junction had 5 bases not matched to a gene; V was cut back by 6 bases and J by 0 bases. This CDR3 is CASRVGGGSYNEQFF. DNA of the CDR3: TGTGCCAGCAGGGTTGGGGGGGGCTCCTACAATGAGCAGTTCTTC.

The chain recombines TRBV5-4 with TRBJ2-3; 10 positions agree with TRBD2. V trimming: 0 bases; J trimming: 4 bases; junction bases outside the gene matches: 5. The germline V gene encodes CDR1 SGHNT and CDR2 YYREEE (reference sequence). The CDR3 is made up of 16 amino acids. CDR3: CASSLGSSGSPDTQYF. Here the CDR3 DNA reads TGTGCCAGCAGCTTGGGGTCTAGCGGGAGCCCAGATACGCAGTATTTT.

The chain carries TRBV10-3 and TRBJ1-3; a possible D gene is TRBD1 (6 bases). The CDR3 loop spans 13 amino acids. The V end lost 10 bases, the J end lost 3 bases, and 13 bases lay between the germline ends. CDR1 is ENHRY, CDR2 SYGVKD, per germline. CDR3 in amino acids: CASTAGVGNTIYF. The CDR3 DNA is TGTGCCAGCACCGCAGGGGTTGGAAACACCATATATTTT.

Written as DNA, the CDR3 is TGTGCCAGCAGTTCTCTAGCGTTCTCCTACGAGCAGTACTTC. Translated, it gives CASSSLAFSYEQYF. This sequence joins TRBV27 and TRBJ2-7, with D possibly TRBD2 on 6 matching bases. Looked up from germline, CDR1 is MNHEY and CDR2 is SMNVEV (reference sequence). V lost 4 bases to trimming and J lost 0 bases, with 10 bases between them. The CDR3 loop spans 14 amino acids.

V is TRBV7-2 and J is TRBJ1-6; 10 nucleotides line up with TRBD1. J gave up 9 bases and V 7 bases, and 6 bases lay outside the gene matches. This CDR3 is built from 14 residues. The germline CDR1 and CDR2 sequences are SGHTA and FQGNSA. CDR3: CASIRTGGPSPLHF. The CDR3, as DNA: TGTGCCAGCATCCGGACAGGGGGGCCTTCACCCCTCCACTTT.

This chain's CDR3 is CASRERGHEQYF. DNA for the CDR3: TGTGCCAGCAGGGAGAGGGGGCACGAGCAGTACTTC. The chain combines TRBV6-4 with TRBJ2-7; 7 nucleotides match TRBD1. Per germline, CDR1 MRHNA and CDR2 SNTAGT. The CDR3 runs 12 residues. Trimming removed 6 bases from V and 5 bases from J; junction bases left unmatched: 4.

J is TRBJ1-1 and V is TRBV11-2, with D maybe TRBD1 (5 bases). Germline V gene data show CDR1 as SGHAT and CDR2 as FQNNGV. The CDR3 has 15 amino acids. V was cut by 2 bases and J by 0 bases, with 10 bases left in between. CDR3 amino acids: CASSLSSGLNTEAFF. The DNA of the CDR3 is TGTGCCAGCAGCTTATCCTCAGGGTTGAACACTGAAGCTTTCTTT.

V gene TRBV9 combines with J gene TRBJ2-2, with 11 bases matching TRBD1. CDR1 and CDR2 (germline): SGDLS, YYNGEE. J lost 6 bases, V lost 6 bases, and 7 bases had no gene match. This CDR3 contains 15 residues. The DNA of the CDR3 is TGTGCCAGCATGGCGGGACAGGGGGTCTCCGGGGAGCTGTTTTTT. The encoded protein is CASMAGQGVSGELFF.

CDR3 nucleotide sequence: TGTGCCAGCAGACCCGGGACTGAGTATGGCTACACCTTC. As protein: CASRPGTEYGYTF. The chain has TRBV6-5 and TRBJ1-2, with D perhaps matching TRBD1 (5 bases). CDR3 length: 13 amino acids. Germline V gene sequence: CDR1 MNHEY, CDR2 SVGAGI. Trimming took off 6 bases at V and 5 bases at J, with 13 bases between the two ends.

The rearrangement uses TRBV15 and TRBJ2-5; 9 bases align to TRBD2. CDR3 length: 16 residues. The trim removed 2 bases at V and 2 bases at J, leaving 6 bases unmatched. From germline, CDR1 is LNHNV and CDR2 YYDKDF (reference sequence). The CDR3 nucleotides read TGTGCCACCAGCAGACAACCAGCGGGGGGTCAAGAGACCCAGTACTTC. Translating it yields CATSRQPAGGQETQYF.

This rearrangement joins TRBV11-2 to TRBJ2-4; perhaps TRBD2 as D (5 bases). The germline CDR1 and CDR2 sequences are SGHAT and FQNNGV. CDR3 length equals 18 residues. V gave up 3 bases and J gave up 0 bases, with 18 bases separating them. CDR3 DNA: TGTGCCAGCAGCTTTCGTCGGGTCGGGGTCTTAGCCAAAAACATTCAGTACTTC. Amino acids: CASSFRRVGVLAKNIQYF.

The chain is built from TRBV23-1 and TRBJ2-2, with 7 bases lining up with TRBD2. TRBV23-1 is given ORF status, its function remaining uncertain. This CDR3 is 15 amino acids long. After removal of 0 bases from V and 6 bases from J, the junction contained 4 bases not matched to a gene. The CDR3 spells CASSQSWGGAGELFF. CDR3 nucleotides: TGCGCCAGCAGTCAATCTTGGGGAGGGGCCGGGGAGCTGTTTTTT.

In regard to this clone: The junction and the germline gene differ at one end; a read error may be behind it. The chain uses TRBV7-8 and TRBJ2-3; the match to TRBD2 covers 8 bases. CDR1 is SGHVS, CDR2 FQNEAQ, per germline. The CDR3 loop spans 15 amino acids. The CDR3 reads CASSGKAGAVDMQYF. Written as DNA, the CDR3 is TGTGCCAGCAGCGGCAAAGCGGGGGCGGTAGATATGCAGTATTTT. Together with reference TRBV7-8 and TRBJ2-3, the CDR3 gives the full variable domain: GAGVSQSPRYKVAKRGQDVALRCDPISGHVSLFWYQQALGQGPEFLTYFQNEAQLDKSGLPSDRFFAERPEGSVSTLKIQRTQQEDSAVYLCASSGKAGAVDMQYFGPGTRLTVL.

The rearrangement uses TRBV6-1 and TRBJ2-3; 9 bases line up with TRBD2. There are 14 residues in the CDR3. Losses at the gene ends were 7 bases for V and 2 bases for J; bases not matched to a gene: 4. Germline V gene lookup returns CDR1 MNHNS and CDR2 SASEGT. The CDR3 region is CASTPSGITDTQYF. Written as DNA, the CDR3 is TGTGCCAGCACTCCTAGCGGGATCACAGATACGCAGTATTTT.

The V call is TRBV6-1, the J call TRBJ2-7, with TRBD1 matching 10 bases. Germline V gene sequence: CDR1 MNHNS, CDR2 SASEGT. This CDR3 spans 14 amino acids. V lost 6 bases and J lost 3; bases outside the gene matches: 5. The DNA for the CDR3 is TGTGCCAGCAGAGAGACAGGGGGCGGCTACGAGCAGTACTTC. This encodes CASRETGGGYEQYF.

The CDR3 region is CASTIRNEQFF. Written as DNA, the CDR3 is TGTGCCAGTACCATCAGAAATGAGCAGTTCTTC. The gene calls are TRBV19 and TRBJ2-1; D gene unclear. Trimming shortened V by 7 bases and J by 7 bases, and 8 bases separated the two germline ends. This CDR3 is 11 amino acids long. The germline gives CDR1 LNHDA, CDR2 SQIVND (reference sequence).

The chain employs TRBV5-4 and TRBJ1-2; no firm D call. CDR3 size: 18 residues. From germline, CDR1 is SGHNT and CDR2 YYREEE (reference sequence). V lost 1 base and J 2 bases, leaving 21 bases between the germline ends. This CDR3 is CASSLWGAGQRGNYGYTF. The CDR3 DNA reads as TGTGCCAGCAGCTTGTGGGGAGCCGGCCAGCGTGGAAACTATGGCTACACCTTC.

V is TRBV18 and J is TRBJ2-7, with 8 positions matching TRBD1. CDR3 length: 16 amino acids. V lost 6 bases to trimming and J lost 2 bases; unmatched junction nucleotides: 12. Germline V gene sequence: CDR1 KGHSH, CDR2 LQKENI. For the CDR3, the DNA is TGTGCCAGCTCGCATATCGCCGGGACAGGCACCTACGAGCAGTACTTC. It yields the protein CASSHIAGTGTYEQYF.

The chain carries TRBV6-1 and TRBJ2-3, with D unresolved. V dropped 6 bases and J dropped 1 base, with 11 bases sitting between them. The V gene's germline CDR1 is MNHNS and CDR2 SASEGT. The CDR3 extends over 14 amino acids. DNA of the CDR3: TGTGCCAGCAGACCGAGCCTCCGCACAGATACGCAGTATTTT. This encodes CASRPSLRTDTQYF.

The J gene is TRBJ2-7, the V gene TRBV27, with D unclear. The V and J ends lost 2 bases and 3 bases respectively, with 5 bases between them. This CDR3 region has 12 residues. Germline assignment: CDR1 MNHEY and CDR2 SMNVEV (reference sequence). The CDR3 spells CASSLPSYEQYF. CDR3 in DNA: TGTGCCAGCAGTTTACCTAGCTACGAGCAGTACTTC.

This rearrangement joins TRBV6-1 to TRBJ2-5; D is possibly TRBD2 (6 bases). This CDR3 contains 12 residues. Germline CDR1 is MNHNS and CDR2 is SASEGT. The V and J ends lost 6 bases and 4 bases respectively, with 9 bases between them. In DNA form, the CDR3 reads TGTGCCAGCAGAGTGGGGGGAGAGACCCAGTACTTC. It translates to CASRVGGETQYF.

This chain joins TRBV2 and TRBJ2-3; 7 bases map to TRBD1. This CDR3 has 15 amino acids. V was pared by 5 bases and J by 2 bases, with 7 bases of the junction left unmatched. Germline CDR1 is SNHLY and CDR2 is FYNNEI. The DNA for the CDR3 is TGTGCCAGCAGTTTCTCCGGGACAGACACAGATACGCAGTATTTT. Translating it yields CASSFSGTDTDTQYF.

V usage is TRBV2 and J usage is TRBJ1-6; possibly TRBD1 for D (6 bases). Trimming stripped 6 bases from V and 7 bases from J, with 16 bases between. Germline V gene data show CDR1 as SNHLY and CDR2 as FYNNEI. The CDR3 totals 15 residues. The CDR3 sequence is CASRERTAVNSPLHF. CDR3 DNA: TGTGCCAGCAGAGAGAGGACAGCGGTGAATTCACCCCTCCACTTT.

This chain connects TRBV6-5 to TRBJ1-6, with unresolved D. This CDR3 has 15 residues. V lost 6 bases and J 5 bases, leaving 14 bases between the germline ends. Germline V gene sequence: CDR1 MNHEY, CDR2 SVGAGI. CDR3 bases: TGTGCCAGCAGCCCTAAGGGAGTAGATAATTCACCCCTCCACTTT. It specifies CASSPKGVDNSPLHF.

CDR3 amino acids: CASSWESNEQFF. Written as DNA, the CDR3 is TGTGCCAGCAGCTGGGAGTCGAATGAGCAGTTCTTC. The rearrangement uses TRBV5-4 and TRBJ2-1, with D possibly matching TRBD2 (5 bases). CDR3 length: 12 residues. V was clipped by 3 bases and J by 7 bases, with 8 bases between them. Germline V gives CDR1 SGHNT, CDR2 YYREEE (reference sequence). Variable domain in full (rest from reference TRBV5-4 and TRBJ2-1): ETGVTQSPTHLIKTRGQQVTLRCSSQSGHNTVSWYQQALGQGPQFIFQYYREEENGRGNFPPRFSGLQFPNYSSELNVNALELDDSALYLCASSWESNEQFFGPGTRLTVL.

The chain employs TRBV5-6 and TRBJ2-3; TRBD1 matches at 9 bases. The CDR3 sequence is 15 residues long. Germline loops: CDR1 SGHDT, CDR2 YYEEEE. V lost 5 bases, J lost 2 bases, and 6 bases stayed unmatched. The CDR3 loop reads CASSLTGGHTDTQYF. The CDR3 nucleotides are TGTGCCAGCAGTTTAACAGGGGGCCACACAGATACGCAGTATTTT.

The chain carries TRBV2 and TRBJ2-7; TRBD2 might be the D (5 bases). CDR1 is SNHLY, CDR2 FYNNEI, per germline. V lost 5 bases and J 0 bases, leaving 20 bases between the germline ends. The CDR3 extends over 17 amino acids. This CDR3 reads CASSSSYRETGSYEQYF. CDR3 DNA sequence: TGTGCCAGCAGTTCATCCTACCGGGAAACTGGCTCCTACGAGCAGTACTTC.

The rearrangement joins TRBV11-2 to TRBJ2-7; TRBD2 aligns across 10 bases. Germline V gene data show CDR1 as SGHAT and CDR2 as FQNNGV. V trimming: 0 bases; J trimming: 5 bases; junction bases outside the gene matches: 4. The CDR3 has 15 amino acids. The CDR3 nucleotides are TGTGCCAGCAGCTTAGATGGGCTAGCGGGAGACGAGCAGTACTTC. Its protein is CASSLDGLAGDEQYF.

The chain employs TRBV29-1 and TRBJ2-3; D uncertain. Deletions cut 6 bases from V and 2 bases from J, with 12 bases between. From germline, CDR1 is SQVTM and CDR2 ANQGSEA. CDR3 length: 13 residues. The CDR3 DNA reads TGCAGCGTCCAACTACTCTCCACAGATACGCAGTATTTT. This codes for CSVQLLSTDTQYF.